These T cell receptor beta chains were read from a single sample in a study of STAT5B mutations in CD4+ large granular lymphocyte leukemia. Produced via immunoSEQ multiplex PCR; TCRdb's table is partial and in-frame only. The sample has around 30,000 clones; roughly 80% are singletons. The sequencing sample was made of CD4+ T cells from blood buffy coats. The receptor set was obtained from a human donor in good health. The CDR3 runs from the conserved cysteine through the conserved F or W. Each record gives: CDR3 protein, J gene, V gene, D gene. The D gene is left open where the match is weak.

CDR3: CASSLLSGRMQYF
J: TRBJ2-3
V: TRBV11-2
D: TRBD2

CDR3: CASSLLVGGGYEQYF
J: TRBJ2-7
V: TRBV28
D: TRBD2

CDR3: CASSPAGGINEQFF
J: TRBJ2-1
V: TRBV7-9
D: TRBD2

CDR3: CASSLEDTGYGYTF
J: TRBJ1-2
V: TRBV5-4
D: -

CDR3: CATSREGGVGGYTF
J: TRBJ1-2
V: TRBV15
D: -

CDR3: CASSLNNLNTEAFF
J: TRBJ1-1
V: TRBV5-4
D: -

CDR3: CAISELQGVQETQYF
J: TRBJ2-5
V: TRBV10-3
D: -

CDR3: CASSTPGQGATDEQFF
J: TRBJ2-1
V: TRBV19
D: TRBD1

CDR3: CASSKTGDYGYTF
J: TRBJ1-2
V: TRBV27
D: TRBD1

CDR3: CAWSVGVYRGRVNEQFF
J: TRBJ2-1
V: TRBV30
D: TRBD1

CDR3: CASRKTGRPWGETQYF
J: TRBJ2-5
V: TRBV2
D: -

CDR3: CASSLIGALSTDTQYF
J: TRBJ2-3
V: TRBV7-3
D: -

CDR3: CASSQEAAWNTEAFF
J: TRBJ1-1
V: TRBV4-2
D: -

CDR3: CASSLDRGRAQYF
J: TRBJ2-3
V: TRBV7-2
D: TRBD2

CDR3: CASSSPASGGGNEQFF
J: TRBJ2-1
V: TRBV5-4
D: TRBD2

CDR3: CASSRGSGGYTF
J: TRBJ1-2
V: TRBV19
D: -

CDR3: CASSLQTSGRYSSYEQYF
J: TRBJ2-7
V: TRBV11-3
D: TRBD2

CDR3: CASSLDAGAQGLDTQYF
J: TRBJ2-3
V: TRBV11-3
D: -